These 7 T cell receptor beta chains originate from one sample sequenced in a study of T cells in Graves' hyperthyroidism and ophthalmopathy. Amplification yielded TCR beta CDR3 regions, with RNA transcripts as the source. HTBI primers drove first-round RT-PCR of the TCR CDR3. TCRdb independently ran MiXCR on the multiplex PCR reads; one entry per CDR3 protein. The top ten hold less than 4.5% of the sample, which has 600,000 to 650,000 distinct CDR3 sequences, under 20% seen once. Sequences were obtained from blood. The source is a woman aged 25 to 39 with Graves' hyperthyroidism.

There are many counts of this clonotype. This rearrangement joins TRBV6-1 to TRBJ2-7, with 7 nucleotides matching TRBD1. Germline V CDR1 and CDR2: MNHNS, SASEGT. The CDR3 spans 14 residues. With 5 bases clipped from V and 4 bases from J, the junction kept 8 bases outside the gene matches. In DNA form, the CDR3 reads TGTGCCAGCAGTTACGGGGACAGATTTTACGAGCAGTACTTC. This encodes CASSYGDRFYEQYF.

The rearrangement joins TRBV3-1 to TRBJ1-2; 10 bases fit TRBD1. Germline CDR1 and CDR2: LGHDT and YNNKEL (reference sequence). The junction had 10 bases not matched to a gene; V was cut back by 5 bases and J by 7 bases. The CDR3 totals 15 residues. In nucleotides, the CDR3 is TGTGCCAGCAGCGGCCCCGACAGGGGGCTGCGTGGCTACACCTTC. Its protein is CASSGPDRGLRGYTF.

Here the CDR3 reads CSVGPSNTEAFF. The DNA of the CDR3 is TGCAGCGTTGGTCCCTCGAACACTGAAGCTTTCTTT. The rearrangement links TRBV29-1 to TRBJ1-1; D is unclear. The V and J ends lost 4 bases and 1 base respectively, with 7 bases between them. CDR1 is SQVTM, CDR2 ANQGSEA, per germline. The length of the CDR3 is 12 residues.

This clonotype was recorded many times. V gene TRBV28 combines with J gene TRBJ2-1; the match to TRBD1 covers 8 bases. Germline V gene sequence: CDR1 MDHEN, CDR2 SYDVKM. This CDR3 has 13 residues. Germline trimming cut 10 bases from V and 3 bases from J; bases unmatched to any gene: 5. The CDR3 region has the DNA TGTGCCACACAGGGGGGCGGCTACAATGAGCAGTTCTTC. Amino acids: CATQGGGYNEQFF.

The CDR3 nucleotides read TGCAGTGCTCATGCTGGGAGCCCACTCACCGGGGAGCTGTTTTTT. Translated, it gives CSAHAGSPLTGELFF. This chain connects TRBV20-1 to TRBJ2-2, with D possibly TRBD2 on 5 matching bases. CDR1 is DFQATT, CDR2 SNEGSKA, per germline (reference sequence). Trimming took 5 bases from V and 4 from J, leaving 17 bases between them. The CDR3 contains 15 residues.

The chain combines TRBV4-1 with TRBJ2-5, with TRBD2 identical over 7 bases. Germline V gives CDR1 MGHRA, CDR2 YSYEKL. With 1 base clipped from V and 1 base from J, the junction kept 3 bases outside the gene matches. There are 15 residues in the CDR3. In nucleotides, the CDR3 is TGCGCCAGCAGCCAAGTGGGGGGGACCCAAGAGACCCAGTACTTC. It is translated as CASSQVGGTQETQYF.

The chain recombines TRBV7-9 with TRBJ1-1; maybe TRBD1 (5 bases). Germline lookup yields CDR1 SEHNR and CDR2 FQNEAQ (reference sequence). With 2 bases removed from V and 2 bases from J, the gap between germline ends came to 15 bases. The CDR3 is 16 residues long. The CDR3 DNA follows: TGTGCCAGCAGCTTACCCATTCGGGGGGGTAACACTGAAGCTTTCTTT. This gives the protein CASSLPIRGGNTEAFF. The variable domain in full, completed from reference TRBV7-9 and TRBJ1-1, reads DTGVSQNPRHKITKRGQNVTFRCDPISEHNRLYWYRQTLGQGPEFLTYFQNEAQLEKSRLLSDRFSAERPKGSFSTLEIQRTEQGDSAMYLCASSLPIRGGNTEAFFGQGTRLTVV.